This T cell receptor beta chain comes out of a study of siplizumab effects on memory and regulatory T cells. Study-wide findings and caveats: With siplizumab, Treg-derived clones averaged approximately 69% of mappable alloreactive CD4+ clones, versus approximately 29% in controls. Solely a minor proportion of alloreactive clones could be assigned to unstimulated subsets. Apparently more diverse than memory cells, naive T cells also seemed major alloresponse contributors. Roughly 80-97% of proliferating CD4+ or CD8+ clones lacked an assignable naive or memory phenotype.

Comments on this clone: Its antigen is as yet unknown.

Produced via immunoSEQ multiplex PCR; TCRdb's table is partial and in-frame only. The sample lists fewer than 110,000 clones, 80% to 95% occurring once. This CDR3 spans 16 amino acids. Germline loops: CDR1 SGHTA, CDR2 FQGTGA. V lost 7 bases to trimming and J lost 1 base, with 18 bases between them. This clonotype was sampled from a human donor in good health. Sequencing used non-Treg CD4+ T cells sorted from blood. The V and J genes are TRBV7-3 and TRBJ2-3, with D perhaps TRBD1 or TRBD2 (7 bases each). The DNA for the CDR3 is TGTGCCAGCAACCCAGGGGGGGACCTAGGCACAGATACGCAGTATTTT. Protein product: CASNPGGDLGTDTQYF.